These 30 T cell receptor beta chains were all obtained from the same sample, sequenced in a study of regulatory T cells in long-lasting Graves disease. The authors built TCR beta libraries using iRepertoire HTBI primers and Arm-PCR of CDR3 regions. Via MiXCR, TCRdb re-called the multiplex PCR reads, giving one row per CDR3 protein. Of 400,000 to 650,000 distinct CDR3 sequences listed, roughly a sixth are singletons. Time point: newly diagnosed GD, antithyroid drugs for less than 3 months. PBMC-derived RNA was used for the TCR library. Separately, the same data were catalogued under a study of T cells in Graves' hyperthyroidism and ophthalmopathy.

The sample consisted of peripheral blood mononuclear cells (PBMCs), taken at new diagnosis, from a patient treated with antithyroid drugs. The receptors were sampled from a woman aged 35-65 years with Graves disease.

To note about this clonotype: Since a much larger clone is just one base distant, this may be a read error. For the CDR3, the DNA is TGCGCCAGCAGCATGCGGACAGGCCCAGATACGCAGTATTTT. Translated, it gives CASSMRTGPDTQYF. This rearrangement joins TRBV5-1 to TRBJ2-3, with 7 bases fitting TRBD1. The junction had 6 bases not matched to a gene; V was cut back by 4 bases and J by 4 bases. Germline lookup yields CDR1 SGHRS and CDR2 YFSETQ. This CDR3 spans 14 amino acids.

This clonotype was counted at least ten times. The chain links TRBV12-3 or TRBV12-4 to TRBJ2-2; 10 nucleotides align to TRBD1. Losses at the gene ends were 2 bases for V and 6 bases for J; bases not matched to a gene: 3. The CDR3 is 15 residues long. The CDR3 spells CASSLRGTGAGELFF. The DNA of the CDR3 is TGTGCCAGCAGTTTACGAGGGACAGGGGCCGGGGAGCTGTTTTTT.

This clonotype was recorded at least ten times. The chain joins TRBV6-1 to TRBJ2-1; the D gene is possibly TRBD1 (5 bases). Germline V lookup: CDR1 MNHNS, CDR2 SASEGT. Trimming left V 6 bases short and J 9 bases short, with 12 bases between. The CDR3 spans 12 residues. CDR3 residues: CASSKGEIEQFF. Written as DNA, the CDR3 is TGTGCCAGCAGCAAAGGGGAAATTGAGCAGTTCTTC.

This sequence joins TRBV11-2 and TRBJ1-2, with D possibly matching TRBD1 (6 bases). The CDR3 spans 16 residues. Germline V gene lookup returns CDR1 SGHAT and CDR2 FQNNGV. The germline V and J ends were trimmed by 4 bases and 4 bases, with 19 bases remaining between them. CDR3 in amino acids: CASSSGGYRVFYGYTF. The CDR3 coding sequence is TGTGCCAGCAGCTCCGGAGGATACAGGGTGTTCTATGGCTACACCTTC.

This clonotype was observed a handful of times. The chain links TRBV7-9 to TRBJ1-6, with 9 nucleotides matching TRBD1. Germline V gives CDR1 SEHNR, CDR2 FQNEAQ (reference sequence). Unmatched junction bases numbered 8, after V lost 1 base and J lost 10 bases. CDR3 length equals 16 residues. In DNA form, the CDR3 reads TGTGCCAGCAGCTTAGAACGGGACAGGGCATCATCACCCCTCCACTTT. Translated, it gives CASSLERDRASSPLHF.

This clonotype occurred many times. The V gene is TRBV28, the J gene TRBJ2-1; TRBD1 matches 7 bases. The CDR3 runs 14 residues. Germline trimming cut 7 bases from V and 4 bases from J; bases unmatched to any gene: 7. CDR1 MDHEN and CDR2 SYDVKM come from the germline V gene. The CDR3, as DNA: TGTGCCAGCAACCTGGACAGGTCATACAATGAGCAGTTCTTC. Translated: CASNLDRSYNEQFF.

This clonotype was recorded a few times. CDR3 sequence (DNA): TGTGCCAGCAGTTATTTGGCAGGTCAGTGGTATAGCAATCAGCCCCAGCATTTT. Translated: CASSYLAGQWYSNQPQHF. V usage is TRBV6-5 and J usage is TRBJ1-5; D is undetermined. With 3 bases removed from V and 0 bases from J, the gap between germline ends came to 18 bases. The CDR3 runs to 18 residues. Germline assignment: CDR1 MNHEY and CDR2 SVGAGI.

Details on this clonotype: A read error is likely here: a far larger clone is one base away. The rearrangement links TRBV2 to TRBJ2-5, with TRBD2 as a possible D gene (6 bases). The CDR3 totals 13 residues. Germline V gene lookup returns CDR1 SNHLY and CDR2 FYNNEI. This CDR3 is CGQGLSSYNEQYF. The CDR3 DNA sequence: TGTGGGCAGGGACTTAGCTCCTACAATGAGCAGTACTTC.

This clonotype was seen ten or more times. The chain has TRBV5-1 and TRBJ2-7, with a weak D call TRBD2 (5 bases). This CDR3 has 14 residues. Between the trimmed V and J ends, which lost 3 bases and 0 bases, there was a span of 10 bases. CDR1 is SGHRS and CDR2 is YFSETQ in the germline V gene. The CDR3, as DNA: TGCGCCAGCAGCTCCTCCGGGGTCTCCTACGAGCAGTACTTC. Translating it yields CASSSSGVSYEQYF.

This clonotype turned up a few times. The chain links TRBV6-1 to TRBJ1-5; a possible D gene is TRBD1 (5 bases). This CDR3 has 15 residues. The germline CDR1 and CDR2 sequences are MNHNS and SASEGT. Trimming took 6 bases from V and 7 from J, leaving 19 bases between them. The CDR3 region has the DNA TGTGCCAGCAGCGAGGGTCCAGGGCTGGACCAGCCCCAGCATTTT. Encoded protein: CASSEGPGLDQPQHF.

This clonotype was recorded many times. The chain uses TRBV30 and TRBJ1-2, with 9 bases matching TRBD1. CDR3 length: 14 amino acids. V was clipped by 0 bases and J by 7 bases; unmatched bases: 6. The V gene's germline CDR1 is GTSNPN and CDR2 SVGIG (reference sequence). CDR3 sequence reads: CAWSVLGQGTGYTF. The DNA for the CDR3 is TGTGCCTGGAGTGTACTTGGACAGGGGACTGGCTACACCTTC.

This clonotype was seen many times. V gene TRBV30 combines with J gene TRBJ2-5; 11 nucleotides match TRBD1. The CDR3 is made up of 15 amino acids. Looked up from germline, CDR1 is GTSNPN and CDR2 is SVGIG (reference sequence). Unmatched junction bases numbered 7, after V lost 2 bases and J lost 5 bases. CDR3 region: CAWSTGQGARETQYF. The CDR3, as DNA: TGTGCCTGGAGTACCGGACAGGGGGCGAGGGAGACCCAGTACTTC.

The chain joins TRBV5-1 to TRBJ1-2, with TRBD1 identical over 10 bases. Germline V gives CDR1 SGHRS, CDR2 YFSETQ. This CDR3 is 14 amino acids long. V shed 0 bases, J shed 8 bases, and the junction held 4 bases outside the gene matches. The CDR3 spells CASSLGQGAWGYTF. The DNA of the CDR3 is TGCGCCAGCAGCTTGGGACAGGGGGCGTGGGGCTACACCTTC.

This clonotype was counted between two and nine times. This chain joins TRBV5-1 and TRBJ1-1; D not resolved. Germline lookup yields CDR1 SGHRS and CDR2 YFSETQ. CDR3 length: 16 residues. Trimming pared 10 bases from V and 4 bases from J, leaving 26 bases between. The chain's CDR3 is CAGEPPRHKGGTEAFF. CDR3 coding DNA: TGCGCCGGTGAGCCCCCGAGGCACAAAGGTGGCACTGAAGCTTTCTTT.

This clonotype has just a few counts. The junction and the germline gene differ at one end; a read error may be behind it. The CDR3 DNA reads TGTGCCAGCAGGGTCGGGGGGGCTAGCACAGATACACAGTATTTT. This sequence encodes CASRVGGASTDTQYF. The chain is built from TRBV5-6 and TRBJ2-3, with 8 bases lining up with TRBD2. This CDR3 spans 15 amino acids. The germline V gene encodes CDR1 SGHDT and CDR2 YYEEEE.

As to this clonotype: The junction departs from the called germline gene at one end, perhaps through a read error. J is TRBJ1-2 and V is TRBV3-1; the match to TRBD1 covers 10 bases. The CDR3 spans 15 residues. Looked up from germline, CDR1 is LGHDT and CDR2 is YNNKEL (reference sequence). This CDR3 reads CAGSLGQGETYGHTF. The CDR3 nucleotides read TGTGCCGGCAGCCTCGGACAGGGGGAGACCTATGGCCACACCTTC.

This clonotype was seen at least ten times. The rearrangement uses TRBV3-1 and TRBJ2-5; TRBD1 matches at 9 bases. V lost 3 bases and J lost 5; bases outside the gene matches: 7. CDR3 length: 15 amino acids. CDR1 LGHDT and CDR2 YNNKEL come from the germline V gene (reference sequence). The CDR3 DNA reads TGTGCCAGCAGCCAGGGGACAGGGTTTGAGGAGACCCAGTACTTC. It yields the protein CASSQGTGFEETQYF.

This clonotype was seen at least ten times. V and J are TRBV3-1 and TRBJ2-3; the D gene is possibly TRBD2 (7 bases). CDR3 length: 16 amino acids. V was trimmed by 0 bases and J by 2 bases, leaving 12 bases between them. The germline gives CDR1 LGHDT, CDR2 YNNKEL (reference sequence). The CDR3 coding sequence is TGTGCCAGCAGCCAAGATGGAGGGGGGGCCACAGATACGCAGTATTTT. This translates into CASSQDGGGATDTQYF.

The chain uses TRBV6-9 and TRBJ1-2; no definite D call. The CDR3 has 11 amino acids. V was shortened by 4 bases and J by 8 bases, with 8 bases between the two germline ends. Per germline, CDR1 MNHGY and CDR2 SVAAGI. DNA for the CDR3: TGTGCCAGCAGTTTCAGTAGGGGCTACACCTTC. Translation: CASSFSRGYTF.

This clonotype was seen many times. The rearrangement links TRBV20-1 to TRBJ2-7, with D hard to call. The CDR3 covers 12 residues. CDR1 and CDR2 from the germline V gene are DFQATT and SNEGSKA (reference sequence). Trimming cost V 3 bases and J 3 bases, with 9 bases left between them. The CDR3 DNA sequence: TGCAGTGCTAGTGGTCAGGTCTACGAGCAGTACTTC. This encodes CSASGQVYEQYF.

There are many counts of this clonotype. The V call is TRBV30, the J call TRBJ2-4, with D unclear. CDR1 and CDR2 (germline): GTSNPN, SVGIG (reference sequence). The CDR3 totals 12 residues. V lost 2 bases to trimming and J lost 1 base, with 3 bases between them. The CDR3 is CAWSPAKNIQYF. CDR3 nucleotide sequence: TGTGCCTGGAGTCCCGCCAAAAACATTCAGTACTTC.

This clonotype was observed a few times. The rearrangement joins TRBV20-1 to TRBJ2-1; D possibly uses TRBD1 or TRBD2 (5 bases each). The end of the DNA fits TRBJ2-5 better, so the J call may be wrong. CDR3 length equals 14 residues. Looked up from germline, CDR1 is DFQATT and CDR2 is SNEGSKA (reference sequence). The CDR3 sequence: CSATIGTGDGAQYF. DNA for the CDR3: TGCAGTGCTACTATTGGGACCGGTGATGGGGCCCAGTACTTC.

The chain recombines TRBV15 with TRBJ2-1; a weak D match, TRBD1 (6 bases). The CDR3 is 15 amino acids. V was trimmed by 0 bases and J by 7 bases, leaving 13 bases between them. The germline gives CDR1 LNHNV, CDR2 YYDKDF (reference sequence). Here the CDR3 DNA reads TGTGCCACCAGCAGAGAGGGGGCAGGATGGAATGAGCAGTTCTTC. It specifies CATSREGAGWNEQFF.

The gene calls are TRBV5-4 and TRBJ1-2; weak D call: TRBD1 (5 bases). V dropped 4 bases and J dropped 0 bases, with 10 bases sitting between them. This CDR3 is 14 amino acids long. Germline V gene data show CDR1 as SGHNT and CDR2 as YYREEE (reference sequence). CDR3 nucleotides: TGTGCCAGCAGCAAGGACATCGCTAACTATGGCTACACCTTC. Its translation: CASSKDIANYGYTF. The full variable domain, its missing parts supplied by reference TRBV5-4 and TRBJ1-2, is ETGVTQSPTHLIKTRGQQVTLRCSSQSGHNTVSWYQQALGQGPQFIFQYYREEENGRGNFPPRFSGLQFPNYSSELNVNALELDDSALYLCASSKDIANYGYTFGSGTRLTVV.

The V and J genes are TRBV6-1 and TRBJ2-5; D assignment may be TRBD1 or TRBD2 (5 bases each). V lost 6 bases and J 5 bases, leaving 16 bases between the germline ends. The CDR3 runs to 14 residues. The germline CDR1 and CDR2 sequences are MNHNS and SASEGT. CDR3 sequence: CASSPGTAGETQYF. In DNA form, the CDR3 reads TGTGCCAGCAGCCCTGGGACGGCCGGGGAGACCCAGTACTTC.

Ten or more counts support this clonotype. This chain uses TRBV3-1 with TRBJ1-1; TRBD1 matches at 8 bases. With V trimmed by 0 bases and J by 11 bases, 5 bases remained unmatched. The germline CDR1 and CDR2 sequences are LGHDT and YNNKEL (reference sequence). The CDR3 totals 13 residues. In DNA form, the CDR3 reads TGTGCCAGCAGCCAAGACCAGGGGGCGCGGGCTTTCTTT. This translates into CASSQDQGARAFF.

This clonotype showed up many times. The chain joins TRBV2 to TRBJ2-7; maybe TRBD1 (5 bases). CDR3 length: 15 amino acids. Germline CDR1 SNHLY, CDR2 FYNNEI. V lost 3 bases and J 3 bases, leaving 15 bases between the germline ends. The CDR3 coding sequence is TGTGCCAGCAGTGAGAATTCAGGGTTCATCTACGAGCAGTACTTC. This sequence encodes CASSENSGFIYEQYF.

This clonotype was seen a few times. The chain has TRBV12-3 or TRBV12-4 and TRBJ2-7; weak D call: TRBD1 (7 bases). The ends were cut back, 7 bases at V and 1 base at J, with 11 bases in the middle. The CDR3 runs to 13 residues. The CDR3 bases are TGTGCCAGCAACGGGGGACAGTCCTACGAGCAGTACTTC. It yields the protein CASNGGQSYEQYF.

This clonotype was seen many times. The chain joins TRBV6-1 to TRBJ1-1, with D uncertain. Germline CDR1 is MNHNS and CDR2 is SASEGT. The CDR3 sequence is 14 residues long. V lost 2 bases, J lost 3 bases, and 10 bases lay in between. The CDR3 is CASSERRRDTEAFF. The CDR3 nucleotides read TGTGCCAGCAGTGAACGCCGACGGGACACTGAAGCTTTCTTT.

This clonotype was detected ten times or more. This chain uses TRBV3-1 with TRBJ1-1; no clear D gene. V lost 1 base to trimming and J lost 5 bases, with 14 bases between them. The CDR3 sequence is 15 residues long. Germline assignment: CDR1 LGHDT and CDR2 YNNKEL (reference sequence). The DNA of the CDR3 is TGTGCCAGCAGCCAAGTTCGGCTAGGAGGGACTGAAGCTTTCTTT. It specifies CASSQVRLGGTEAFF.